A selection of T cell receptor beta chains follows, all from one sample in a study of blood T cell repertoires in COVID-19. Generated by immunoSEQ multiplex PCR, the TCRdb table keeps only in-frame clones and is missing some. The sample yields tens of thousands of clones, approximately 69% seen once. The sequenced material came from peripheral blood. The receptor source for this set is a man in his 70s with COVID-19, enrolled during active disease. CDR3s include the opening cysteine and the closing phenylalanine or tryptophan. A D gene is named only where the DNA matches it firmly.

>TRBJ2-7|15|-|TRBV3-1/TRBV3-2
CASSQDNRALLEQYF
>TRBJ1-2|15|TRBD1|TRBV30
CAWNPPTRGWGGYTF
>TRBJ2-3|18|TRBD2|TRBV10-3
CAITQSKAGTFSTDTQYF
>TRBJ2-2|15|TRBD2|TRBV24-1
CATRERGSNTGELFF
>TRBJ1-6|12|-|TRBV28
CASRDSTTPLHF
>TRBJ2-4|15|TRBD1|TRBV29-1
CSVIDRAWAKNIQYF
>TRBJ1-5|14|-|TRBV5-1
CASSLDSSNQPQHF
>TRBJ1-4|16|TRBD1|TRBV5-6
CASTGTGGGYNEKLFF
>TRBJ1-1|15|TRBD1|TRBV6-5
CASSPPGQGYTEAFF
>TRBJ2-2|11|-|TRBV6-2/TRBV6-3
CASSQIGELFF
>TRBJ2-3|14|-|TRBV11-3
CASSRGLVTDTQYF
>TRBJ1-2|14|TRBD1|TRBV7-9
CASSHRGANYGYTF
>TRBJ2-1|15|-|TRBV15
CATSRERTAYNEQFF
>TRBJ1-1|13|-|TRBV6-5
CASRGEGGTEAFF
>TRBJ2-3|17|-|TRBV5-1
CASSVVGAGTSTDTQYF
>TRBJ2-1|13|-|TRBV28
CASTFDRYNEQFF
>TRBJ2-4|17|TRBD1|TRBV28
CASGKQGFDLAKNIQYF
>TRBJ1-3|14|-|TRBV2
CASSITGSGNTIYF
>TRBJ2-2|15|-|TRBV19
CASSIGRVLPGELFF
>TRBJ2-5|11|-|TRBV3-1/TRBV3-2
CASSPLGTQYF
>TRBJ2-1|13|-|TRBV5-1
CASSGGSYNEQFF
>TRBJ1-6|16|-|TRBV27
CASSPFKSSYNSPLHF
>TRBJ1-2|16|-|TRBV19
CASSILRGQGGYGYTF
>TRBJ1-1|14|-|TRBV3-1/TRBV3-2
CASSQTGKNTEAFF
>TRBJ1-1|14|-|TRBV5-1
CASSPAPGNTEAFF
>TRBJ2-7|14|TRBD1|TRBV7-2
CASAGQESSYEQYF
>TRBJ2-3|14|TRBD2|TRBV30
CASAPGLAADTQYF
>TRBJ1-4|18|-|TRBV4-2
CASSQDHKMRGTNEKLFF
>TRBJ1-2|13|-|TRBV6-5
CASNRVGAYGYTF
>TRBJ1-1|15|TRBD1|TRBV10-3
CAISESGQGGTEAFF
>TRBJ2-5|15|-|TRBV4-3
CASSQVVGAQETQYF
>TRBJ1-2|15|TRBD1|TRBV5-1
CASRISGQGIDGYTF
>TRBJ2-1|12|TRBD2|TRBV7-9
CASSLTSGEQFF
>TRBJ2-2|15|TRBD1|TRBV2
CASGGQGLNTGELFF
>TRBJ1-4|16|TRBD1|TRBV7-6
CASRLGQERMDEKLFF
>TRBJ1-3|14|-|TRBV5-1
CASSPDSSGNTIYF
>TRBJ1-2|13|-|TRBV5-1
CASSLSPQNGYTF
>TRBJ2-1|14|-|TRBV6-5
CASSYSGGPREQFF
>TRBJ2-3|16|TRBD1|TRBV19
CASSIGWGQSTDTQYF
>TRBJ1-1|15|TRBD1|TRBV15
CATSRGDRGVTEAFF
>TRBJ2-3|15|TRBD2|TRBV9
CASSVVGGGAGTQYF
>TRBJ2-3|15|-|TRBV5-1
CASSLLLDSTDTQYF
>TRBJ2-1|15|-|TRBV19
CASSIQLYSYNEQFF
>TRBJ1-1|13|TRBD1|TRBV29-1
CSVSGQGTTEAFF
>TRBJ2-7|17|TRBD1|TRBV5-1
CASSFQQGKSKAYEQYF